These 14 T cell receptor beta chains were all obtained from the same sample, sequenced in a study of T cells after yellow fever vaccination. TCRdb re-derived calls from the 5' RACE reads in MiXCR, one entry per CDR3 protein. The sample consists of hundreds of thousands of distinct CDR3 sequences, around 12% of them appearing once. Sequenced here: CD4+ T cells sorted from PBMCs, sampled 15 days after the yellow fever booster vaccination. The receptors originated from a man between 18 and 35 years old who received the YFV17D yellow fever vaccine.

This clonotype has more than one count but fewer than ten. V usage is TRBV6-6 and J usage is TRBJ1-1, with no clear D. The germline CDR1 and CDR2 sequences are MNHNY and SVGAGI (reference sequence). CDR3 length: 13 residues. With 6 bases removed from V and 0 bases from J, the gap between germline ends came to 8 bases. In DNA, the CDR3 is TGTGCCAGCAGCATTTCCCTGAACACTGAAGCTTTCTTT. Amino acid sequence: CASSISLNTEAFF.

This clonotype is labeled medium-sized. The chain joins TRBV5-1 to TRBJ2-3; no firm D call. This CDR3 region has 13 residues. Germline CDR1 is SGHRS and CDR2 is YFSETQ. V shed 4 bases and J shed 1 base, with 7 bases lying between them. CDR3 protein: CASSPDRTDTQYF. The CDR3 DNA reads TGCGCCAGCAGCCCCGACCGCACAGATACGCAGTATTTT.

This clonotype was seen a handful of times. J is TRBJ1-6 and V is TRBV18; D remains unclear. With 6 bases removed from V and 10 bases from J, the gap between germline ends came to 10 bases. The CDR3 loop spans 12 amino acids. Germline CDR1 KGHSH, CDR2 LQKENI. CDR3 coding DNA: TGTGCCAGCTCGCAGCCAGGATCACCCCTCCACTTT. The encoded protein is CASSQPGSPLHF.

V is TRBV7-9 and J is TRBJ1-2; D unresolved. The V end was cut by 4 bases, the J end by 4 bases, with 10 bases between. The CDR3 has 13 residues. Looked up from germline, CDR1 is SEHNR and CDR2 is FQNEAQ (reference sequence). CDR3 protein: CASSSDASYGYTF. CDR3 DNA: TGTGCCAGCAGCTCTGACGCAAGCTATGGCTACACCTTC.

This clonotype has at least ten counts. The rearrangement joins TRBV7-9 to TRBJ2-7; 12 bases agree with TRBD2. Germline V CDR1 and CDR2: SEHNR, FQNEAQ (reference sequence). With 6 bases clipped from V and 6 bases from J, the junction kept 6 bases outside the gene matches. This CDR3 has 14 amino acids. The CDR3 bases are TGTGCCAGCAGTCCTCCGGGACTAGCGGGCGAGCAGTACGTC. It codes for CASSPPGLAGEQYV.

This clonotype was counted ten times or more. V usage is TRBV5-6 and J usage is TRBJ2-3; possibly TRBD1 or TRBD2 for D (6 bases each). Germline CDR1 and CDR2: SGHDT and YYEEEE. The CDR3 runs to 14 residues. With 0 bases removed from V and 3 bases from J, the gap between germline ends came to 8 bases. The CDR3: CASSLEGGTDTQYF. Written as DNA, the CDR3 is TGTGCCAGCAGCTTGGAGGGGGGAACAGATACGCAGTATTTT.

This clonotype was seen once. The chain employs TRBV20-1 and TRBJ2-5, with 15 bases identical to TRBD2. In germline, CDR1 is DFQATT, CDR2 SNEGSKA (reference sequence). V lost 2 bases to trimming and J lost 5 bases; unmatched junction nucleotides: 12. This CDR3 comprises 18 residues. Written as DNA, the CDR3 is TGCAGTGCTAGACTTCCCGGACTAGCGGGGGGGCCGGAGGAGACCCAGTACTTC. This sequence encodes CSARLPGLAGGPEETQYF.

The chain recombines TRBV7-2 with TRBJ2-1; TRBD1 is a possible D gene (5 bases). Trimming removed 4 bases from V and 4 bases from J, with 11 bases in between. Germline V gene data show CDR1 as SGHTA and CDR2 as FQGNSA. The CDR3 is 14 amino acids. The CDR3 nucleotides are TGTGCCAGCAGCTCCCACCAGGGTTACAATGAGCAGTTCTTC. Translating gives CASSSHQGYNEQFF.

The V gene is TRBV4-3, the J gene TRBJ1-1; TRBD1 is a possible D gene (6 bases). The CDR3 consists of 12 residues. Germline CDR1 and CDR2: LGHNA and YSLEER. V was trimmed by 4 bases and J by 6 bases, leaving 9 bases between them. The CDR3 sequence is CASSRRGAEAFF. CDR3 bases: TGCGCCAGCAGCCGGAGGGGGGCTGAAGCTTTCTTT.

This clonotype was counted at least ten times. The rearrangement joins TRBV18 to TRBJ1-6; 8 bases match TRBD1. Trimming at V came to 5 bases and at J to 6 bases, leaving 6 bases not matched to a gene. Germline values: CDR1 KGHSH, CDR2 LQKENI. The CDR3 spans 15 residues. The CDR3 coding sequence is TGTGCCAGCTCATCAACGGACAGGGTTAATTCACCCCTCCACTTT. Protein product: CASSSTDRVNSPLHF.

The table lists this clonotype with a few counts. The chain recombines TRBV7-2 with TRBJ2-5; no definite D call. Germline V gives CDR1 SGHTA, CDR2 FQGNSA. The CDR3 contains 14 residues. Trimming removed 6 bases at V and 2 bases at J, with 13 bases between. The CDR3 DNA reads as TGTGCCAGCAGGATAACCGGGCAGCAAGAGACCCAGTACTTC. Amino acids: CASRITGQQETQYF.

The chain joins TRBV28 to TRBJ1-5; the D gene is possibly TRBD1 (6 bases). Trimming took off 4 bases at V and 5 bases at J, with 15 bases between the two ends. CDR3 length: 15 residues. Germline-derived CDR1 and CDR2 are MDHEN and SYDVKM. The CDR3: CASSSTGMGYQPQHF. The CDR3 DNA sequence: TGTGCCAGCAGTTCCACAGGGATGGGGTATCAGCCCCAGCATTTT.

The CDR3: CASSFSAGGGMNTEAFF. Here the CDR3 DNA reads TGCGCCAGCAGCTTTTCGGCAGGGGGCGGGATGAACACTGAAGCTTTCTTT. The chain uses TRBV5-1 and TRBJ1-1; 8 bases match TRBD1. The CDR3 has 17 residues. The trim removed 2 bases at V and 0 bases at J, leaving 9 bases unmatched. Germline CDR1 and CDR2: SGHRS and YFSETQ.

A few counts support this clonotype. DNA of the CDR3: TGTGCCAGCAGCCAAGATAGGGGGACTACCTACACAGATACGCAGTATTTT. Translation: CASSQDRGTTYTDTQYF. The gene calls are TRBV3-1 and TRBJ2-3, with D maybe TRBD2 (7 bases). The V gene's germline CDR1 is LGHDT and CDR2 YNNKEL (reference sequence). Deletions cut 0 bases from V and 2 bases from J, with 15 bases between. This CDR3 region has 17 residues.